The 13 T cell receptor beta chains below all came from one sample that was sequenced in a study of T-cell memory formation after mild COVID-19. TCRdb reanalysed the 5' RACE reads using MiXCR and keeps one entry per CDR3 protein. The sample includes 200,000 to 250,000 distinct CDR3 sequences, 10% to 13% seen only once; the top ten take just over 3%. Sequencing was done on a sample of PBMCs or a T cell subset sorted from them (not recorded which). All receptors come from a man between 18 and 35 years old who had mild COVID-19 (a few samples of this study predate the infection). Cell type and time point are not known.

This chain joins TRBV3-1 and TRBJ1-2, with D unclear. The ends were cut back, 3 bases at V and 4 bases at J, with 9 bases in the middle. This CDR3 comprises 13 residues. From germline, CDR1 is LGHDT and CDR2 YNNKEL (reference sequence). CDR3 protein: CASSQSGLYGYTF. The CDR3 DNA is TGTGCCAGCAGCCAGAGCGGACTCTATGGCTACACCTTC.

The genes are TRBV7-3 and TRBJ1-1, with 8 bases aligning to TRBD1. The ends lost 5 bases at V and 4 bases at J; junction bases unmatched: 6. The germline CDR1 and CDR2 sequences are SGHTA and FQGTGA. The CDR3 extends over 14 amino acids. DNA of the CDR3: TGTGCCAGCAGCCAGGCAGGGGGCGGCACTGAAGCTTTCTTT. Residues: CASSQAGGGTEAFF.

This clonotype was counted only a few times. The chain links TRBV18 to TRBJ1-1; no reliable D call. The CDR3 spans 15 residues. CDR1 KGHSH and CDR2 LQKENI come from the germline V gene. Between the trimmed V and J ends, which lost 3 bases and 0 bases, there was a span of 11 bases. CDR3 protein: CASSPDTEMNTEAFF. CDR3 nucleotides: TGTGCCAGCTCACCTGACACAGAAATGAACACTGAAGCTTTCTTT.

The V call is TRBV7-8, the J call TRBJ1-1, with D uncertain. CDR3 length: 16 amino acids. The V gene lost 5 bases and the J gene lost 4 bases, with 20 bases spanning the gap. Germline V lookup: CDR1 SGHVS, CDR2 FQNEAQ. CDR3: CASSERPEIRSTEAFF. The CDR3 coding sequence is TGTGCCAGCAGCGAACGGCCGGAAATAAGGAGCACTGAAGCTTTCTTT.

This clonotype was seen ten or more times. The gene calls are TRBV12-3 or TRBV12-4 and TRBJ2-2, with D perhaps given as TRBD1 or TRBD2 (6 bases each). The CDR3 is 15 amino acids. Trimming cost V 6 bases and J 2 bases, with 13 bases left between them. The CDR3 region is CASSHRGPNTGELFF. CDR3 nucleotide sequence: TGTGCCAGCAGCCACCGGGGGCCAAACACCGGGGAGCTGTTTTTT.

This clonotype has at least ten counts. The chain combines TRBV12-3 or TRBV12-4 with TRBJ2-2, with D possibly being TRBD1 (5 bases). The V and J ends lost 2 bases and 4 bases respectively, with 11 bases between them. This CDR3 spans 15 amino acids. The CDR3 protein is CASSLQGAGTGELFF. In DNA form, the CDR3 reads TGTGCCAGCAGTTTACAAGGGGCCGGCACCGGGGAGCTGTTTTTT.

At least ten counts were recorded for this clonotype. The CDR3 loop is CASSYSGKLFF. CDR3 in DNA: TGTGCCAGCAGTTACTCTGGAAAACTGTTTTTT. The chain couples TRBV6-2 or TRBV6-3 to TRBJ1-4; D ambiguous. Germline V gene lookup returns CDR1 MNHEY and CDR2 SVGEGT. The CDR3 runs 11 residues. Trimming left V 0 bases short and J 10 bases short, with 3 bases between.

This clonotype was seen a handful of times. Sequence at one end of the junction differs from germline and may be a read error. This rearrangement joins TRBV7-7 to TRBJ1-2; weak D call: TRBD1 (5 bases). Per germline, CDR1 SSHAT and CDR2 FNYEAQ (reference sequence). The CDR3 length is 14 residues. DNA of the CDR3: TGTGCTAGCACCCCGCTTAGGGGCTCCTATGGCTACACCTTC. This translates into CASTPLRGSYGYTF.

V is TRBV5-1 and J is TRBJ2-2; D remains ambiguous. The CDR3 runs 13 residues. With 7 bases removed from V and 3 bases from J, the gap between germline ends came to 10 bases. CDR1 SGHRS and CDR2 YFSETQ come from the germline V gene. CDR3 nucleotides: TGCGCCAGCTCGGACGTAGACACCGGGGAGCTGTTTTTT. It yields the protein CASSDVDTGELFF.

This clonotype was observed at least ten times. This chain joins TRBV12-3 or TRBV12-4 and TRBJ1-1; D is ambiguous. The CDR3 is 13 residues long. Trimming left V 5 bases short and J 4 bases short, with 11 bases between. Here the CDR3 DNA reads TGTGCCAGCAGTCTGACACGGAGCACTGAAGCTTTCTTT. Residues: CASSLTRSTEAFF.

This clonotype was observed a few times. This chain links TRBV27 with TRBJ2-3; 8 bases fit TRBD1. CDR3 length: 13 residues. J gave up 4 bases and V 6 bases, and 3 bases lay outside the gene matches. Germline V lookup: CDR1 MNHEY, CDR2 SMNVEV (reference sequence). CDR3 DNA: TGTGCCAGCAGGGCACAGGGGGCAGATACGCAGTATTTT. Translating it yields CASRAQGADTQYF.

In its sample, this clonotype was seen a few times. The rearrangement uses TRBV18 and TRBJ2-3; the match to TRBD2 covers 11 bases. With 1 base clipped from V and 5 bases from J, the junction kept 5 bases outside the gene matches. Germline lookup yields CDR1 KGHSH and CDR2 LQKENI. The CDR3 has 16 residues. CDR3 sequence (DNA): TGTGCCAGCTCACCACTAGCGGGGGGGCCAGAAGATACGCAGTATTTT. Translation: CASSPLAGGPEDTQYF.

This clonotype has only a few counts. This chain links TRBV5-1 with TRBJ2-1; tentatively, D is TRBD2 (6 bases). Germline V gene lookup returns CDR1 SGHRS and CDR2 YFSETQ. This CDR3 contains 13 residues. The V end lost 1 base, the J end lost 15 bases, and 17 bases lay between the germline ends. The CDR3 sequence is CASSLSADGGRFF. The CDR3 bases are TGCGCCAGCAGCTTGTCCGCGGACGGGGGTCGGTTCTTC.